Following are 25 T cell receptor beta chains from one sample sequenced in a study of Graves' ophthalmopathy and Graves' hyperthyroidism. Transcripts of RNA were the source for amplifying TCR beta CDR3 regions. First-round RT-PCR employed HTBI primers, with a second-round multiplex PCR after it. MiXCR was run by TCRdb on the multiplex PCR reads, yielding one entry per CDR3 protein. The sample carries roughly 500,000 distinct CDR3 sequences, approximately 15% recorded once. The sample was blood. These receptors all stem from a woman in her twenties or thirties with Graves' ophthalmopathy.

This clonotype was recorded many times. This chain uses TRBV4-1 with TRBJ2-5, with D possibly TRBD2 on 6 matching bases. The CDR3 is made up of 14 amino acids. V lost 0 bases, J lost 2 bases, and 7 bases lay in between. Germline V gene lookup returns CDR1 MGHRA and CDR2 YSYEKL. CDR3 coding DNA: TGCGCCAGCAGCCAAGATCGGGGGCAAGAGACCCAGTACTTC. This encodes CASSQDRGQETQYF.

This clonotype has only a few counts. The chain recombines TRBV30 with TRBJ2-7; D remains ambiguous. From germline, CDR1 is GTSNPN and CDR2 SVGIG (reference sequence). Trimming pared 1 base from V and 2 bases from J, leaving 9 bases between. The length of the CDR3 is 13 residues. The CDR3 DNA follows: TGTGCCTGGAGTGGTGACGGACCCTACGAGCAGTACTTC. It specifies CAWSGDGPYEQYF. Drawing the rest from reference TRBV30 and TRBJ2-7, the complete variable domain is SQTIHQWPATLVQPVGSPLSLECTVEGTSNPNLYWYRQAAGRGLQLLFYSVGIGQISSEVPQNLSASRPQDRQFILSSKKLLLSDSGFYLCAWSGDGPYEQYFGPGTRLTVT.

V usage is TRBV9 and J usage is TRBJ2-7, with 10 bases identical to TRBD2. CDR3 length: 16 residues. Germline trimming cut 0 bases from V and 2 bases from J; bases unmatched to any gene: 5. The germline V gene has CDR1 SGDLS and CDR2 YYNGEE. For the CDR3, the DNA is TGTGCCAGCAGCGTAGGGCTAGCGGGGGCCCCCTACGAGCAGTACTTC. Its translation: CASSVGLAGAPYEQYF. Full variable domain (outside the CDR3, taken from reference TRBV9 and TRBJ2-7): DSGVTQTPKHLITATGQRVTLRCSPRSGDLSVYWYQQSLDQGLQFLIQYYNGEERAKGNILERFSAQQFPDLHSELNLSSLELGDSALYFCASSVGLAGAPYEQYFGPGTRLTVT.

This clonotype was seen a handful of times. V gene TRBV11-2 combines with J gene TRBJ1-2; TRBD1 matches at 8 bases. J lost 0 bases, V lost 3 bases, and 6 bases had no gene match. The length of the CDR3 is 16 residues. Germline CDR1 is SGHAT and CDR2 is FQNNGV. Here the CDR3 DNA reads TGTGCCAGCAGCTTCCCGGGACAGGATTCTAACTATGGCTACACCTTC. It encodes CASSFPGQDSNYGYTF.

This clonotype was picked up many times. The CDR3 DNA is TGTGCCAGCAGTGCCGAGGGGTCACCCCTCCACTTT. Translated: CASSAEGSPLHF. The V and J genes are TRBV2 and TRBJ1-6; tentative D call: TRBD1 (5 bases). V lost 4 bases, J lost 10 bases, and 8 bases lay in between. From germline, CDR1 is SNHLY and CDR2 FYNNEI. The CDR3 spans 12 residues.

The genes are TRBV6-5 and TRBJ1-1; D perhaps matches TRBD1 (6 bases). This CDR3 has 15 amino acids. Deletions cut 7 bases from V and 0 bases from J, with 15 bases between. CDR1 MNHEY and CDR2 SVGAGI come from the germline V gene. CDR3 DNA: TGTGCCAGCAATTCCCGGACAGATTTGAACACTGAAGCTTTCTTT. Translation gives CASNSRTDLNTEAFF.

This clonotype was counted between two and nine times. The gene calls are TRBV30 and TRBJ2-2, with TRBD1 matching 9 bases. Per germline, CDR1 GTSNPN and CDR2 SVGIG (reference sequence). V lost 7 bases, J lost 4 bases, and 7 bases stayed unmatched. The CDR3 is made up of 14 amino acids. The CDR3 loop is CAYPQGAGTGELFF. The CDR3 DNA follows: TGTGCCTACCCACAGGGGGCGGGCACCGGGGAGCTGTTTTTT. The entire variable domain, with the rest obtained from reference TRBV30 and TRBJ2-2, is as follows: SQTIHQWPATLVQPVGSPLSLECTVEGTSNPNLYWYRQAAGRGLQLLFYSVGIGQISSEVPQNLSASRPQDRQFILSSKKLLLSDSGFYLCAYPQGAGTGELFFGEGSRLTVL.

This clonotype was detected ten times or more. The CDR3 DNA is TGTGCCAGCAGTTCAAACAGGGGAAGCAATCAGCCCCAGCATTTT. Protein: CASSSNRGSNQPQHF. This chain joins TRBV6-5 and TRBJ1-5, with 7 bases aligning to TRBD1. CDR3 length equals 15 residues. The germline CDR1 and CDR2 sequences are MNHEY and SVGAGI. Trimming at V came to 4 bases and at J to 1 base, leaving 4 bases not matched to a gene.

This clonotype has ten or more counts. The chain links TRBV29-1 to TRBJ2-3, with a tentative D call TRBD1 (5 bases). V lost 3 bases and J lost 2, with 9 bases in between. The CDR3 spans 13 residues. Germline lookup yields CDR1 SQVTM and CDR2 ANQGSEA. The CDR3 protein is CSVDPGYTDTQYF. CDR3 bases: TGCAGCGTTGACCCAGGGTACACAGATACGCAGTATTTT.

This clonotype was recorded at least ten times. The CDR3 loop is CASSQGTGVFSPLHF. The CDR3 DNA is TGCGCCAGCAGCCAAGGGACAGGGGTATTTTCACCCCTCCACTTT. The chain links TRBV4-1 to TRBJ1-6; 9 bases align to TRBD1. CDR1 MGHRA and CDR2 YSYEKL come from the germline V gene. The CDR3 has 15 residues. V shed 1 base, J shed 9 bases, and the junction held 4 bases outside the gene matches.

The rearrangement links TRBV4-2 to TRBJ2-7; weak D call: TRBD2 (5 bases). The CDR3 is 18 amino acids. CDR1 and CDR2 from the germline V gene are LGHNA and YNFKEQ. V lost 0 bases to trimming and J lost 0 bases, with 18 bases between them. The CDR3 DNA is TGTGCCAGCAGCCAAGAGCTTCCAACGGGGAAGACCTCCTACGAGCAGTACTTC. Translation gives CASSQELPTGKTSYEQYF.

Only a few counts were recorded for this clonotype. The chain uses TRBV9 and TRBJ1-2; 12 positions agree with TRBD1. In germline, CDR1 is SGDLS, CDR2 YYNGEE. The J segment lost 2 bases and the V segment lost 3 bases, leaving 20 bases of the junction unmatched. This CDR3 has 21 residues. CDR3 bases: TGTGCCAGCAGCGGACCCCCCCGGGACAGGGGGCGAGGCCACCAAAACTATGGCTACACCTTC. This translates into CASSGPPRDRGRGHQNYGYTF.

This clonotype was seen ten or more times. The V gene is TRBV6-2 or TRBV6-3, the J gene TRBJ2-7; 8 bases agree with TRBD1. This CDR3 is 15 amino acids long. Germline V CDR1 and CDR2: MNHEY, SVGEGT. Trimming cost V 8 bases and J 3 bases; bases outside gene matches: 12. The CDR3 spells CASAKTGTGFYEQYF. DNA of the CDR3: TGTGCCAGCGCTAAAACCGGGACAGGTTTCTACGAGCAGTACTTC.

The rearrangement joins TRBV7-2 to TRBJ2-7; D possibly corresponds to TRBD1 (6 bases). Trimming took 5 bases from V and 2 from J, leaving 13 bases between them. CDR1 SGHTA and CDR2 FQGNSA come from the germline V gene. The CDR3 has 14 residues. CDR3 sequence (DNA): TGTGCCAGCAGCCCCTCACAGGGCCCCTACGAGCAGTACTTC. It codes for CASSPSQGPYEQYF.

This clonotype was picked up many times. A read error may produce the germline difference seen at one junction end. V gene TRBV6-1 combines with J gene TRBJ2-5; no firm D call. The CDR3 spans 13 residues. Germline V gene lookup returns CDR1 MNHNS and CDR2 SASEGT. CDR3: CASSEGGRAFLHF. CDR3 DNA sequence: TGTGCCAGCAGTGAAGGAGGTCGGGCTTTTCTACACTTC.

In its sample, this clonotype was seen many times. The chain is built from TRBV7-9 and TRBJ2-5; D is possibly TRBD1 (6 bases). Germline V gene sequence: CDR1 SEHNR, CDR2 FQNEAQ (reference sequence). V lost 5 bases and J lost 3, with 19 bases in between. The CDR3 length is 16 residues. In DNA, the CDR3 is TGTGCCAGCAGCCTATCAGGACAGACGATTAAAGAGACCCAGTACTTC. It codes for CASSLSGQTIKETQYF.

The rearrangement links TRBV3-1 to TRBJ2-6, with TRBD1 matching over 7 bases. Unmatched junction bases numbered 7, after V lost 5 bases and J lost 0 bases. The CDR3 has 17 amino acids. Per the germline V gene, CDR1 is LGHDT and CDR2 is YNNKEL (reference sequence). The CDR3 is CASSSWTGTSGANVLTF. Written as DNA, the CDR3 is TGTGCCAGCAGCTCGTGGACAGGAACCTCTGGGGCCAACGTCCTGACTTTC.

This clonotype was seen at least ten times. The chain uses TRBV12-3 or TRBV12-4 and TRBJ1-1; TRBD1 agrees at 9 bases. CDR3 length: 16 residues. The junction had 8 bases not matched to a gene; V was cut back by 6 bases and J by 0 bases. CDR3: CASSPDRGLMNTEAFF. CDR3 nucleotide sequence: TGTGCCAGCAGCCCGGACAGGGGCCTCATGAACACTGAAGCTTTCTTT.

For this clonotype: It may be a read error: a sequence one base away is much more abundant. This chain joins TRBV3-1 and TRBJ1-5, with D hard to call. The V end lost 8 bases, the J end lost 4 bases, and 9 bases lay between the germline ends. The CDR3 totals 12 residues. Germline assignment: CDR1 LGHDT and CDR2 YNNKEL (reference sequence). The chain's CDR3 is CASGRENQPQHF. DNA for the CDR3: TGTGCCAGCGGACGGGAGAATCAGCCCCAGCATTTT.

This clonotype showed up many times. V and J are TRBV7-9 and TRBJ1-6; perhaps TRBD1 as D (6 bases). There are 12 residues in the CDR3. Trimming took 8 bases from V and 11 from J, leaving 13 bases between them. The germline gives CDR1 SEHNR, CDR2 FQNEAQ (reference sequence). This CDR3 reads CASRDTRTPLHF. CDR3 DNA sequence: TGTGCCAGCCGGGACACCAGGACACCCCTCCACTTT.

Note on this clonotype: Given a much more abundant clone one base away, this may be a read error. V usage is TRBV4-2 and J usage is TRBJ1-5; 9 nucleotides line up with TRBD1. This CDR3 region has 16 residues. Germline assignment: CDR1 LGHNA and CDR2 YNFKEQ. The CDR3 protein is CASSLTGGLGNQSQHF. The CDR3 bases are TGTGCCAGCAGCCTTACAGGGGGCCTGGGCAATCAGTCCCAGCATTTT.

This clonotype was observed a handful of times. V gene TRBV12-3 or TRBV12-4 combines with J gene TRBJ1-1; D might be TRBD1 (5 bases). The CDR3 runs to 13 residues. Trimming pared 3 bases from V and 11 bases from J, leaving 16 bases between. The CDR3: CASSFEEDRAAFF. CDR3 in DNA: TGTGCCAGCAGTTTCGAAGAAGACAGAGCGGCTTTCTTT.

This clonotype was recorded at least ten times. The CDR3 DNA reads TGCGCCAGCAGCTCGGGGACTAGCGGGAGGGCCGGAGAGACCCAGTACTTC. Translation gives CASSSGTSGRAGETQYF. V gene TRBV5-1 combines with J gene TRBJ2-5, with TRBD2 identical over 16 bases. After removal of 3 bases from V and 4 bases from J, the junction contained 6 bases not matched to a gene. Germline V gene data show CDR1 as SGHRS and CDR2 as YFSETQ. This CDR3 comprises 17 residues.

This clonotype showed up many times. The chain employs TRBV12-3 or TRBV12-4 and TRBJ1-5; D is unresolved. The V end was cut by 3 bases, the J end by 6 bases, with 9 bases between. This CDR3 contains 13 residues. CDR3 amino acids: CASSLAPPQPQHF. The CDR3 DNA reads as TGTGCCAGCAGTTTGGCCCCACCTCAGCCCCAGCATTTT.

This clonotype was seen many times. CDR3 nucleotides: TGTGCCAGCAGCACAGCCCAACTACTAGCGGGCGAGACCCAGTACTTC. Its translation: CASSTAQLLAGETQYF. The V call is TRBV11-2, the J call TRBJ2-5; 9 positions match TRBD2. The V gene's germline CDR1 is SGHAT and CDR2 FQNNGV. The length of the CDR3 is 16 residues. V trimming: 5 bases; J trimming: 5 bases; junction bases outside the gene matches: 12.